Here is one T cell receptor (beta chain) with its context. The CDR3 covers 13 residues. CDR1 is GTSNPN, CDR2 SVGIG, per germline (reference sequence). The J segment lost 6 bases and the V segment lost 4 bases, leaving 7 bases of the junction unmatched. In the original analysis: Reference gene primer amplification gave estimated nucleated cell counts. The table came from immunoSEQ multiplex PCR; TCRdb's copy has only in-frame clones and leaves some out. From that table come the V and J calls and clone size; the DNA was used to work out D and trimming. The table has about 110,000 clones, 85% to 90% seen once. The data originate from a study of blood T cell repertoires in COVID-19. Across the whole study: Donors in the United States, Italy and Spain gave samples during acute or convalescent COVID-19. PBMCs, B-cell-depleted T cells, or T cells were the source of the cDNA or gDNA that made up the material.

This chain links TRBV30 with TRBJ2-7, with 9 bases identical to TRBD1. This TCR was recovered from a woman aged 45-59 years with acute or convalescent COVID-19. Sample: peripheral blood. Here the CDR3 reads CAWTTGTGSEQYF. CDR3 DNA: TGTGCCTGGACAACCGGGACAGGGAGCGAGCAGTACTTC.